The rows below give T cell receptor beta chains drawn from one sample of a study of CD8+CD57+ T cells in acquired aplastic anemia. One entry per CDR3 protein results from TCRdb running MiXCR on the reads. Seen here are about 180,000 distinct CDR3 sequences, under 50% observed once, and the top ten hold under 2%. Sample: sorted CD4+, CD8+, or CD8+CD57+ T cells (not recorded which) from PBMCs. These receptors were collected from a human donor with aplastic anemia. CDR3s include the opening cysteine and the closing phenylalanine or tryptophan. Each record gives: CDR3 DNA, CDR3 protein, V gene, clone size, J gene, D gene. The D gene is left open where the match is weak. Where a row states a size, it is once, few, many or the class of an expanded clone; other rows omit it.

cdr3_nt: TGCAGTGCTAGACCAGCGGGGACCTACGAGCAGTACTTC; cdr3_aa: CSARPAGTYEQYF; v_call: TRBV20-1; clone_size: NA; j_call: TRBJ2-7; d_call: TRBD2
cdr3_nt: TGTGCCAGCAGCTTACAGGGGATGGTAATGAACACTGAAGCTTTCTTT; cdr3_aa: CASSLQGMVMNTEAFF; v_call: TRBV7-9; clone_size: many; j_call: TRBJ1-1; d_call: NA
cdr3_nt: TGTGCCACCAGCAGACTAGTGGGCAGGTCGGGCTACAATGAGCAGTTCTTC; cdr3_aa: CATSRLVGRSGYNEQFF; v_call: TRBV15; clone_size: NA; j_call: TRBJ2-1; d_call: NA
cdr3_nt: TGCAGTGCTAGAGATCAGGGGCGGTCCACTAGGAATCAGCCCCAGCATTTT; cdr3_aa: CSARDQGRSTRNQPQHF; v_call: TRBV20-1; clone_size: many; j_call: TRBJ1-5; d_call: NA
cdr3_nt: TGTGCCAGCAGTGAAAAGAAACAGCCCCAGCATTTT; cdr3_aa: CASSEKKQPQHF; v_call: TRBV6-1; clone_size: NA; j_call: TRBJ1-5; d_call: NA
cdr3_nt: TGTGCCATCAGTGGGGGTCCCCGCGGGACTAGCGGGAGTTACGAGCAGTACTTC; cdr3_aa: CAISGGPRGTSGSYEQYF; v_call: TRBV10-3; clone_size: NA; j_call: TRBJ2-7; d_call: TRBD2
cdr3_nt: TGTGCCAGCAGCGTGGGACAGGGGCAGGGGGATACGCAGTATTTT; cdr3_aa: CASSVGQGQGDTQYF; v_call: TRBV7-2; clone_size: NA; j_call: TRBJ2-3; d_call: TRBD1
cdr3_nt: TGTGCCAGCAGCTTAGAGGGGGGGGCGATAACGCCCCAGCATTTT; cdr3_aa: CASSLEGGAITPQHF; v_call: TRBV11-2; clone_size: few; j_call: TRBJ1-5; d_call: NA
cdr3_nt: TGCAGTGCTAGTGAACAGGGGAGGCAACACACTGAAGCTTTCTTT; cdr3_aa: CSASEQGRQHTEAFF; v_call: TRBV20-1; clone_size: many; j_call: TRBJ1-1; d_call: TRBD1
cdr3_nt: TGTGCCAGCAGCGTAGAGTTTTCGGGAGCGCACGGGGAGCTGTTTTTT; cdr3_aa: CASSVEFSGAHGELFF; v_call: TRBV9; clone_size: many; j_call: TRBJ2-2; d_call: NA
cdr3_nt: TGTGCCAGCATCGCCGGGACTAGCGGGCCAGATACGCAGTATTTT; cdr3_aa: CASIAGTSGPDTQYF; v_call: TRBV25-1; clone_size: NA; j_call: TRBJ2-3; d_call: TRBD2
cdr3_nt: TGTGCCAGCAGTGGATCTGGGGCCAACGTCCTGACTTTC; cdr3_aa: CASSGSGANVLTF; v_call: TRBV5-4; clone_size: many; j_call: TRBJ2-6; d_call: NA
cdr3_nt: TGTGCCAGCAGCCAAGAGTGGTACAGGGAAGAGCTGTTTTTT; cdr3_aa: CASSQEWYREELFF; v_call: TRBV14; clone_size: NA; j_call: TRBJ2-2; d_call: NA
cdr3_nt: TGTGCCAGCAGCCCGGGGAGTATGGAGACCCAGTACTTC; cdr3_aa: CASSPGSMETQYF; v_call: TRBV2; clone_size: NA; j_call: TRBJ2-5; d_call: NA
cdr3_nt: TGTGCCAGTAAGGGACTAACCTCTGGAAACACCATATATTTT; cdr3_aa: CASKGLTSGNTIYF; v_call: TRBV19; clone_size: NA; j_call: TRBJ1-3; d_call: NA
cdr3_nt: TGTGCCAGCAGCTACCTCGGACAGGGGGGCCCATCGGACTACACCTTC; cdr3_aa: CASSYLGQGGPSDYTF; v_call: TRBV11-2; clone_size: NA; j_call: TRBJ1-2; d_call: TRBD1
cdr3_nt: TGCAGCGTTGAGGGACAGGGATTCTATGGCTACACCTTC; cdr3_aa: CSVEGQGFYGYTF; v_call: TRBV29-1; clone_size: NA; j_call: TRBJ1-2; d_call: TRBD1
cdr3_nt: TGTGCCATCAGTGAGTCGGCCTTGAATGACCGGGAGCAGTACTTC; cdr3_aa: CAISESALNDREQYF; v_call: TRBV10-3; clone_size: many; j_call: TRBJ2-7; d_call: NA
cdr3_nt: TGTGCCAGCAGCAAAGGGACAGAAGAGACCCAGTACTTC; cdr3_aa: CASSKGTEETQYF; v_call: TRBV7-3; clone_size: NA; j_call: TRBJ2-5; d_call: TRBD1
cdr3_nt: TGCGCCAGCAGCCACCTACCGGGACAGGGTGCGGAGACCCAGTACTTC; cdr3_aa: CASSHLPGQGAETQYF; v_call: TRBV4-1; clone_size: NA; j_call: TRBJ2-5; d_call: TRBD1
cdr3_nt: TGTGCCAGCAGCCGGACAGGGGTCTACGAGCAGTACTTC; cdr3_aa: CASSRTGVYEQYF; v_call: TRBV13; clone_size: many; j_call: TRBJ2-7; d_call: TRBD1
cdr3_nt: TGTGCCAGCAGCTTAATGACAGGGGGTGGATGGGACTATGGCTACACCTTC; cdr3_aa: CASSLMTGGGWDYGYTF; v_call: TRBV11-2; clone_size: many; j_call: TRBJ1-2; d_call: TRBD1
cdr3_nt: TGTGCCAGCAGTGAGATTGTGGTTTCCGCTGAAGCTTTCTTT; cdr3_aa: CASSEIVVSAEAFF; v_call: TRBV2; clone_size: NA; j_call: TRBJ1-1; d_call: NA
cdr3_nt: TGTGCCAGCAGTACTTCCCGGACGGAGAACTATGGCTACACCTTC; cdr3_aa: CASSTSRTENYGYTF; v_call: TRBV6-1; clone_size: many; j_call: TRBJ1-2; d_call: NA
cdr3_nt: TGTGCCACCAGCGGGGGACAGGGCAATGGCTACACCTTC; cdr3_aa: CATSGGQGNGYTF; v_call: TRBV15; clone_size: NA; j_call: TRBJ1-2; d_call: TRBD1
cdr3_nt: TGCGCCAGCAGTAGTCGGCAGGAGAACACCGGGGAGCTGTTTTTT; cdr3_aa: CASSSRQENTGELFF; v_call: TRBV10-1; clone_size: few; j_call: TRBJ2-2; d_call: NA
cdr3_nt: TGTGCCAGCAGCGTTCTAGCAGGGGAGACCCAGTACTTC; cdr3_aa: CASSVLAGETQYF; v_call: TRBV9; clone_size: NA; j_call: TRBJ2-5; d_call: NA
cdr3_nt: TGTGCCAGCTCCGGGACTAGCGGGAAGGGCGAGCAGTACTTC; cdr3_aa: CASSGTSGKGEQYF; v_call: TRBV11-2; clone_size: many; j_call: TRBJ2-7; d_call: TRBD2
cdr3_nt: TGTGCCAGCAGTTCCTGGGACAGAGACACTGAAGCTTTCTTT; cdr3_aa: CASSSWDRDTEAFF; v_call: TRBV12-3/TRBV12-4; clone_size: once; j_call: TRBJ1-1; d_call: TRBD1
cdr3_nt: TGTGCCAGCAGCTTGGGACAGGGCGGGAGGGTCGCAGATACGCAGTATTTT; cdr3_aa: CASSLGQGGRVADTQYF; v_call: TRBV5-4; clone_size: NA; j_call: TRBJ2-3; d_call: TRBD2
cdr3_nt: TGTGCCATCAGTGAGTCGCTCGGGGGACAGGGAAACACTGAAGCCTTCTTT; cdr3_aa: CAISESLGGQGNTEAFF; v_call: TRBV10-3; clone_size: NA; j_call: TRBJ1-1; d_call: TRBD1
cdr3_nt: TGTGCCAGCAGCCAAGGGACATCAAGAAACAATCAGCCCCAGCATTTT; cdr3_aa: CASSQGTSRNNQPQHF; v_call: TRBV3-1; clone_size: NA; j_call: TRBJ1-5; d_call: NA
cdr3_nt: TGTGCCAGCAGCTCGGACAGGTACCAAGAGACCCAGTACTTC; cdr3_aa: CASSSDRYQETQYF; v_call: TRBV7-2; clone_size: NA; j_call: TRBJ2-5; d_call: TRBD1
cdr3_nt: TGTGCCAGTAGAGTAGGGACTAGCGCTTCCTACGAGCAGTACTTC; cdr3_aa: CASRVGTSASYEQYF; v_call: TRBV19; clone_size: NA; j_call: TRBJ2-7; d_call: TRBD2
cdr3_nt: TGTGCCAGCAGTGGGGCCCGGGTACCGAACACCGGGGAGCTGTTTTTT; cdr3_aa: CASSGARVPNTGELFF; v_call: TRBV6-1; clone_size: NA; j_call: TRBJ2-2; d_call: NA
cdr3_nt: TGCAGTGGGGGGGGACGGGAGAAAGAGACCCAGTACTTC; cdr3_aa: CSGGGREKETQYF; v_call: TRBV20-1; clone_size: NA; j_call: TRBJ2-5; d_call: TRBD2
cdr3_nt: TGTGCCAGCAGCCCCGAGGGGGGGTTGGGGGAGCAGTACTTC; cdr3_aa: CASSPEGGLGEQYF; v_call: TRBV7-3; clone_size: NA; j_call: TRBJ2-7; d_call: NA
cdr3_nt: TGCAGTGCTAGCTCAAGACAGGGTCCTTACACCTTC; cdr3_aa: CSASSRQGPYTF; v_call: TRBV20-1; clone_size: few; j_call: TRBJ1-2; d_call: TRBD1
cdr3_nt: TGTGCCAGCAGGCAGACAGGGACCAACACTGGAGCTTTCTTT; cdr3_aa: CASRQTGTNTGAFF; v_call: TRBV12-3/TRBV12-4; clone_size: NA; j_call: TRBJ1-1; d_call: TRBD1
cdr3_nt: TGCGCCAGCAGCCGCGTTCAGGGTCAGGCTTTCTTT; cdr3_aa: CASSRVQGQAFF; v_call: TRBV4-3; clone_size: many; j_call: TRBJ1-1; d_call: NA
cdr3_nt: TGTGCCAGCAGTTACACAAGCCTTGGGCGGTATAACTATGGCTACACCTTC; cdr3_aa: CASSYTSLGRYNYGYTF; v_call: TRBV10-2; clone_size: NA; j_call: TRBJ1-2; d_call: NA
cdr3_nt: TGTGCCAGCAGCCCGGGGACAGGGAGTCGGGAGACCCAGTACTTC; cdr3_aa: CASSPGTGSRETQYF; v_call: TRBV7-2; clone_size: NA; j_call: TRBJ2-5; d_call: TRBD1
cdr3_nt: TGTGCCAGCTCACCCCCAATGCGGGAGCAGTACTTC; cdr3_aa: CASSPPMREQYF; v_call: TRBV18; clone_size: many; j_call: TRBJ2-7; d_call: NA
cdr3_nt: TGTGCCAGCTCACCCCTGGCTAGCGGGACTGGGGAGACCCAGTACTTC; cdr3_aa: CASSPLASGTGETQYF; v_call: TRBV18; clone_size: NA; j_call: TRBJ2-5; d_call: TRBD2
cdr3_nt: TGTGCCAGCAGCTCCACTGGGGGTGGCTACACCTTC; cdr3_aa: CASSSTGGGYTF; v_call: TRBV7-9; clone_size: few; j_call: TRBJ1-2; d_call: NA
cdr3_nt: TGTGTCAGCAGCTTAGAACAGGCTAGCTCCTATAGTTCACCCCTCCACTTT; cdr3_aa: CVSSLEQASSYSSPLHF; v_call: TRBV11-2; clone_size: NA; j_call: TRBJ1-6; d_call: NA
cdr3_nt: TGTGCCAGCATTCAGGGGGCCGCCTACAATGAGCAGTTCTTC; cdr3_aa: CASIQGAAYNEQFF; v_call: TRBV19; clone_size: NA; j_call: TRBJ2-1; d_call: TRBD1
cdr3_nt: TGCGCCAGCAGGGGACAGGGGATATCTTACGAGCAGTACTTC; cdr3_aa: CASRGQGISYEQYF; v_call: TRBV20-1; clone_size: NA; j_call: TRBJ2-7; d_call: TRBD1
cdr3_nt: TGTGCCAGCAGTCTAGCGGGCACTGGAGCTTTCTTT; cdr3_aa: CASSLAGTGAFF; v_call: TRBV12-3/TRBV12-4; clone_size: NA; j_call: TRBJ1-1; d_call: NA
cdr3_nt: TGTGCCAGCAGAAAAGGGAAATTAGACGGGGCCCAAGAGACCCAGTACTTC; cdr3_aa: CASRKGKLDGAQETQYF; v_call: TRBV7-8; clone_size: many; j_call: TRBJ2-5; d_call: NA
cdr3_nt: TGCGCCAGCAGCGTCACCGGGACTAGCGGATACAATGAGCAGTTCTTC; cdr3_aa: CASSVTGTSGYNEQFF; v_call: TRBV5-1; clone_size: many; j_call: TRBJ2-1; d_call: TRBD2
cdr3_nt: TGTGCCAGTAGTACGGGCTGGGAGACCCAGTACTTC; cdr3_aa: CASSTGWETQYF; v_call: TRBV19; clone_size: many; j_call: TRBJ2-5; d_call: NA
cdr3_nt: TGTGCCAGCAGCGTCGACGGGACTAGCACAGATACGCAGTATTTT; cdr3_aa: CASSVDGTSTDTQYF; v_call: TRBV9; clone_size: NA; j_call: TRBJ2-3; d_call: NA
cdr3_nt: TGTGCCAGCAGCGTAGAAACGGGAGGGTTGCACAATGAGCAGTTCTTC; cdr3_aa: CASSVETGGLHNEQFF; v_call: TRBV9; clone_size: NA; j_call: TRBJ2-1; d_call: TRBD2
cdr3_nt: TGCAGTGCTAATCTAGCGGGGGCCCTGGAGACCCAGTACTTC; cdr3_aa: CSANLAGALETQYF; v_call: TRBV20-1; clone_size: many; j_call: TRBJ2-5; d_call: TRBD2